A single sample is the source of the 9 T cell receptor beta chains below, sequenced in a study of blood T cell repertoires in COVID-19 (TCRdb year 2020). The library was obtained by the immunoSEQ multiplex PCR assay. Not all clones reach the TCRdb copy of this immuneACCESS table, which keeps in-frame sequences only. Checked studies attribute under half of the gap to unresolved V genes and leave the rest unexplained. This sample has 400,000 or so clones in its table, and approximately 85% of those were observed once. The top ten clonotypes cover roughly 1.9% of the sample. The sequenced material came from PBMCs or T cells enriched from blood (not recorded which). All receptors come from a woman aged 40 to 50 with acute COVID-19.

J is TRBJ2-3 and V is TRBV24-1; 10 positions match TRBD1. In germline, CDR1 is KGHDR, CDR2 SFDVKD. The trim removed 3 bases at V and 1 base at J, leaving 3 bases unmatched. CDR3 length: 16 residues. CDR3: CATSDPGTGGTDTQYF. The CDR3 coding sequence is TGTGCCACCAGTGATCCCGGGACAGGGGGCACAGATACGCAGTATTTT.

V gene TRBV7-9 combines with J gene TRBJ1-4; 10 bases match TRBD1. V trimming: 5 bases; J trimming: 6 bases; junction bases outside the gene matches: 3. Germline V gene lookup returns CDR1 SEHNR and CDR2 FQNEAQ (reference sequence). This CDR3 contains 14 residues. CDR3 in amino acids: CASSVGTGDEKLFF. The CDR3 DNA sequence: TGTGCCAGCAGCGTCGGGACAGGGGATGAAAAACTGTTTTTT.

The chain recombines TRBV25-1 with TRBJ1-2, with unresolved D. Per the germline V gene, CDR1 is MGHDK and CDR2 is SYGVNS. The V end was cut by 4 bases, the J end by 1 base, with 13 bases between. The CDR3 covers 15 residues. The CDR3 nucleotides are TGTGCCAGCAGTGGCGGCGGAACCCGTAACTATGGCTACACCTTC. It is translated as CASSGGGTRNYGYTF.

Points on this clone: This same CDR3 is encoded by further DNA sequences in the sample. The V gene is TRBV11-3, the J gene TRBJ2-1; tentative D call: TRBD2 (7 bases). Germline lookup yields CDR1 SGHNT and CDR2 YENEEA. Trimming pared 5 bases from V and 7 bases from J, leaving 15 bases between. There are 14 residues in the CDR3. CDR3 loop: CASSLRGGANEQFF. In nucleotides, the CDR3 is TGTGCCAGCAGCCTAAGGGGGGGGGCTAATGAGCAGTTCTTC.

The CDR3 sequence is CASSFQGVDNQPQHF. CDR3 bases: TGCGCCAGCAGCTTTCAGGGGGTTGACAATCAGCCCCAGCATTTT. This rearrangement joins TRBV5-1 to TRBJ1-5; the match to TRBD1 covers 7 bases. V gave up 2 bases and J gave up 3 bases; unmatched junction bases: 5. Germline V gene lookup returns CDR1 SGHRS and CDR2 YFSETQ. The CDR3 has 15 amino acids.

This clone was recorded once. The rearrangement links TRBV5-1 to TRBJ1-6; no reliable D call. V was cut by 2 bases and J by 8 bases, with 14 bases left in between. This CDR3 comprises 15 residues. Looked up from germline, CDR1 is SGHRS and CDR2 is YFSETQ. The CDR3 DNA is TGCGCCAGCAGCTTAATGCCTCAGAGGGATTCACCCCTCCACTTT. Encoded protein: CASSLMPQRDSPLHF. The complete variable domain, with remaining parts taken from reference TRBV5-1 and TRBJ1-6, reads KAGVTQTPRYLIKTRGQQVTLSCSPISGHRSVSWYQQTPGQGLQFLFEYFSETQRNKGNFPGRFSGRQFSNSRSEMNVSTLELGDSALYLCASSLMPQRDSPLHFGNGTRLTVT.

With regard to this clone: Other DNA sequences in this specimen translate into the identical CDR3. The DNA of the CDR3 is TGTGCCAGCAGCGTAGCGGGGGGCGCCACAGATACGCAGTATTTT. Translated: CASSVAGGATDTQYF. The chain couples TRBV9 to TRBJ2-3; D may be TRBD2 (7 bases). CDR3 length: 15 amino acids. Germline CDR1 SGDLS, CDR2 YYNGEE. The V and J ends lost 0 bases and 2 bases respectively, with 10 bases between them.

The V call is TRBV5-1, the J call TRBJ2-3, with TRBD2 as a possible D gene (5 bases). Germline loops: CDR1 SGHRS, CDR2 YFSETQ. Trimming cost V 0 bases and J 4 bases, with 12 bases left between them. The CDR3 loop spans 15 amino acids. This CDR3 reads CASSLESGGPDTQYF. CDR3 nucleotides: TGCGCCAGCAGCTTGGAGAGCGGAGGTCCAGATACGCAGTATTTT.

This clone has only one observation. The V and J genes are TRBV19 and TRBJ1-1; the D gene is possibly TRBD1 (6 bases). In germline, CDR1 is LNHDA, CDR2 SQIVND (reference sequence). CDR3 length equals 14 residues. V was clipped by 2 bases and J by 3 bases, with 10 bases between them. This CDR3 reads CASSIQGWDTEAFF. CDR3 nucleotides: TGTGCCAGTAGTATACAGGGGTGGGACACTGAAGCTTTCTTT.